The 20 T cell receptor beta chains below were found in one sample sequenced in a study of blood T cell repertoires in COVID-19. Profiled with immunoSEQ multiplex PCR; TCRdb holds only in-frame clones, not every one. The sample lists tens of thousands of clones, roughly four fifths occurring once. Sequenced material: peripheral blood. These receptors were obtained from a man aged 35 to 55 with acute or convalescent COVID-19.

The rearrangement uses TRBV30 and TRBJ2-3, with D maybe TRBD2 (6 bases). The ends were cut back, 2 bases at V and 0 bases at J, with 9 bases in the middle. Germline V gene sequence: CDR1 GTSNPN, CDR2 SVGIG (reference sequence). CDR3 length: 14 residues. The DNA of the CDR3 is TGTGCCTGGAGTCCGGGGGTAAGCACAGATACGCAGTATTTT. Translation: CAWSPGVSTDTQYF.

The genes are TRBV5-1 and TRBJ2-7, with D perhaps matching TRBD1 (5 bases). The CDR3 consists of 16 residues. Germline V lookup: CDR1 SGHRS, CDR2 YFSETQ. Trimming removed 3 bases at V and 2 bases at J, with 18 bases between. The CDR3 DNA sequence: TGCGCCAGCAGCTACCACCGGCAGGGCCCGGCCTACGAGCAGTACTTC. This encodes CASSYHRQGPAYEQYF.

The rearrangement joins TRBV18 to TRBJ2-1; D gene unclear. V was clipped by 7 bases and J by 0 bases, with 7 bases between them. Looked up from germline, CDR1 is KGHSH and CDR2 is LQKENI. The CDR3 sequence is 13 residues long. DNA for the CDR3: TGTGCCAGCTACGAGAGCTCCTACAATGAGCAGTTCTTC. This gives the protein CASYESSYNEQFF.

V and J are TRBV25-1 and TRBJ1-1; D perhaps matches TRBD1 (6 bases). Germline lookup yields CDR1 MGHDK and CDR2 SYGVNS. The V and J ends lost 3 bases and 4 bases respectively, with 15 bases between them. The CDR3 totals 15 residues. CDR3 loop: CASSDGGAGGTEAFF. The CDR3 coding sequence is TGTGCCAGCAGTGATGGGGGGGCGGGAGGCACTGAAGCTTTCTTT.

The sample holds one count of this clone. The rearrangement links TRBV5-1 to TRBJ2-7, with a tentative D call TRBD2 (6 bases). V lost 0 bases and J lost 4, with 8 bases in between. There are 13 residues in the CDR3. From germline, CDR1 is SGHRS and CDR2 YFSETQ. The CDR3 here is CASSLAGRYEQYF. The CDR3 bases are TGCGCCAGCAGCTTGGCAGGGAGGTACGAGCAGTACTTC.

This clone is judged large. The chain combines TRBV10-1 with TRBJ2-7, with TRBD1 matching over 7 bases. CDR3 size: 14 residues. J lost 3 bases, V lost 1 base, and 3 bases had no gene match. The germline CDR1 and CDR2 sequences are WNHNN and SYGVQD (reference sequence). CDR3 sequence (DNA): TGCGCCAGCAGTGAGTTCTCAGGGGGCTACGAGCAGTACTTC. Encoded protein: CASSEFSGGYEQYF.

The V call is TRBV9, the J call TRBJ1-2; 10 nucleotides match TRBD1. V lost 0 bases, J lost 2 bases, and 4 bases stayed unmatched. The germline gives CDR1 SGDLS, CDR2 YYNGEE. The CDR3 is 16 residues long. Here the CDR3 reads CASSVASDRGNYGYTF. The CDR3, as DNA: TGTGCCAGCAGCGTAGCATCGGACAGGGGGAACTATGGCTACACCTTC.

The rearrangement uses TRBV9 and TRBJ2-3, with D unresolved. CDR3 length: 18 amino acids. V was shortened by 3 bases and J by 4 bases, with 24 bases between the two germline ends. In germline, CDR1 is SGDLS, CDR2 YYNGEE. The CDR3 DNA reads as TGTGCCAGCAGCGGGATAATGACCCCCAGGTTCCCAGCAGATACGCAGTATTTT. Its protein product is CASSGIMTPRFPADTQYF.

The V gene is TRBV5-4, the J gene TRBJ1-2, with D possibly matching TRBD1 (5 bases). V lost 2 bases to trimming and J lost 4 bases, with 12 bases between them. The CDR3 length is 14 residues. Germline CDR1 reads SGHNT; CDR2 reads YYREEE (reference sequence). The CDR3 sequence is CASSLRQTVYGYTF. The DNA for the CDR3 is TGTGCCAGCAGCTTACGACAGACCGTCTATGGCTACACCTTC. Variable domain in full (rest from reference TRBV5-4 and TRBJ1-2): ETGVTQSPTHLIKTRGQQVTLRCSSQSGHNTVSWYQQALGQGPQFIFQYYREEENGRGNFPPRFSGLQFPNYSSELNVNALELDDSALYLCASSLRQTVYGYTFGSGTRLTVV.

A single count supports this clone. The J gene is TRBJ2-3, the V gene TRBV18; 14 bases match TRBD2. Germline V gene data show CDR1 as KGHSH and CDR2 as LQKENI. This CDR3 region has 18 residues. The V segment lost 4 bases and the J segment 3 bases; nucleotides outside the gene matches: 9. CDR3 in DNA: TGTGCCAGCTCACAGACTAGCGGGGGGGCCGTTCGAACAGATACGCAGTATTTT. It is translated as CASSQTSGGAVRTDTQYF.

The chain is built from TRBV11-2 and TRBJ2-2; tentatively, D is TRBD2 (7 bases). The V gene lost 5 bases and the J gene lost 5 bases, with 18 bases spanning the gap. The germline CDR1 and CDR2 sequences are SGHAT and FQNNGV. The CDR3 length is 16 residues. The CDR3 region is CASSRGGARATGELFF. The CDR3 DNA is TGTGCCAGCAGCCGAGGGGGGGCGCGGGCAACCGGGGAGCTGTTTTTT.

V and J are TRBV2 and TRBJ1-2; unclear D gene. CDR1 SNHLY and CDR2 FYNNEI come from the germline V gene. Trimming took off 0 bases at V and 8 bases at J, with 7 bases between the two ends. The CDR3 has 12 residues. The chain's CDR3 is CASSEAGFGYTF. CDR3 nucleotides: TGTGCCAGCAGTGAAGCCGGGTTCGGCTACACCTTC.

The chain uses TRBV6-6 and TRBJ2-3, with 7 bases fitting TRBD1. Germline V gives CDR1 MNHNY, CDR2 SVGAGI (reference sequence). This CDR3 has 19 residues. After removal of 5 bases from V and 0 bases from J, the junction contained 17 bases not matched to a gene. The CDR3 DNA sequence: TGTGCCAGCAGTCCGAACACAGGGGCGGCCAGAACTAGCACAGATACGCAGTATTTT. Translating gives CASSPNTGAARTSTDTQYF.

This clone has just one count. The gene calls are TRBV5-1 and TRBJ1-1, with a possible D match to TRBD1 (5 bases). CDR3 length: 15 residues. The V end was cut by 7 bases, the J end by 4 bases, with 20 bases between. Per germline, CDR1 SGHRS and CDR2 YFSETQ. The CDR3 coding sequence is TGCGCCAGCGAGAGGGGCGGGGTGAGAACCACTGAAGCTTTCTTT. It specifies CASERGGVRTTEAFF.

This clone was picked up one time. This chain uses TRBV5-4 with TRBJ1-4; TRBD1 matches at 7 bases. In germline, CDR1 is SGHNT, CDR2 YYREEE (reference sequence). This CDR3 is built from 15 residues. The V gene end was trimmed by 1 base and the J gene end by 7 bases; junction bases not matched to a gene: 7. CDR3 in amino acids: CASSLKEGAGEKLFF. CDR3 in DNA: TGTGCCAGCAGCTTGAAGGAGGGGGCGGGTGAAAAACTGTTTTTT. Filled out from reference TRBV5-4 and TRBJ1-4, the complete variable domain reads ETGVTQSPTHLIKTRGQQVTLRCSSQSGHNTVSWYQQALGQGPQFIFQYYREEENGRGNFPPRFSGLQFPNYSSELNVNALELDDSALYLCASSLKEGAGEKLFFGSGTQLSVL.

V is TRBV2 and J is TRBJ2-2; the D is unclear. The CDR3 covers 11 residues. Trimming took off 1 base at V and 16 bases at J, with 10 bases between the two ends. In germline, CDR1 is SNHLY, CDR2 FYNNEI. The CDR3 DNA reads TGTGCCAGCAGTGAAGAAGCCTCGCCGTTTTTT. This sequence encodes CASSEEASPFF. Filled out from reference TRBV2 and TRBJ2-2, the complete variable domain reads EPEVTQTPSHQVTQMGQEVILRCVPISNHLYFYWYRQILGQKVEFLVSFYNNEISEKSEIFDDQFSVERPDGSNFTLKIRSTKLEDSAMYFCASSEEASPFFGEGSRLTVL.

CDR3 coding DNA: TGTGCCAGTAGTATGGCGGGGGGGCCACGGAACACCGGGGAGCTGTTTTTT. Its translation: CASSMAGGPRNTGELFF. The rearrangement joins TRBV19 to TRBJ2-2; TRBD2 aligns across 9 bases. The germline V gene has CDR1 LNHDA and CDR2 SQIVND (reference sequence). V lost 3 bases and J lost 1; bases outside the gene matches: 6. This CDR3 has 17 residues.

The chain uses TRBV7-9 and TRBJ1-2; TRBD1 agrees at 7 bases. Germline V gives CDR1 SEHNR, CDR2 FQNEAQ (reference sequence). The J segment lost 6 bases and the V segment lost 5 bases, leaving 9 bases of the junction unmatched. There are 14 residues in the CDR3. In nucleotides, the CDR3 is TGTGCCAGCAGCGCTCGACAGGGCCGGGATGGCTACACCTTC. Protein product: CASSARQGRDGYTF.

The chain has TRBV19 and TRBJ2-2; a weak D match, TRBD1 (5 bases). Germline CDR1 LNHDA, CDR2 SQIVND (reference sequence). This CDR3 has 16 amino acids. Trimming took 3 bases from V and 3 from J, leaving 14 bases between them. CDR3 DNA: TGTGCCAGTAGTATGTCCGGCAGGGCGGACACCGGGGAGCTGTTTTTT. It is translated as CASSMSGRADTGELFF.

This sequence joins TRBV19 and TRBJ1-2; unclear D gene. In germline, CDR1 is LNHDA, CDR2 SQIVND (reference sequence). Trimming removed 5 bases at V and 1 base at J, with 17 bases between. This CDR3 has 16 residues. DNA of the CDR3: TGTGCCAGTAGTCCCACCACGAGAACGCGTAACTATGGCTACACCTTC. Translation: CASSPTTRTRNYGYTF.